The clone carrying this T cell receptor (beta chain) was counted only a few times. What it binds is not known. Other DNA sequences from this sample encode an identical CDR3 as well. The sample originates from a study of beta chain features in type 1 diabetes. Background on the study: Researchers looked at around 100 million sorted cells across all samples.

Findings and caveats of the study: For Type 1 diabetes patients, all four CD4+ subsets carried TCRB CDR3s that were moderately but significantly shorter. The naive, central memory and Treg TCRB repertoires of patients appeared to be more similar to one another than those of healthy donors.

Expressed TCRB transcripts got sequenced, as all isolated RNA was reverse transcribed. Profiled with immunoSEQ multiplex PCR; TCRdb holds only in-frame clones, not every one. The profile shows a few hundred thousand clones, over 8.5% of them singletons. Sequenced: central memory CD4+ T cells from blood. This receptor was obtained from a man aged 25 to 45 with type 1 diabetes.

CDR3 region: CASSPQDTGELFF. The CDR3 DNA is TGTGCCAGCTCACCTCAGGACACCGGGGAGCTGTTTTTT. V and J are TRBV18 and TRBJ2-2; D gene ambiguous. The ends were cut back, 3 bases at V and 3 bases at J, with 5 bases in the middle. Per germline, CDR1 KGHSH and CDR2 LQKENI. The CDR3 runs 13 residues.